This TCR beta chain was documented in a study of blood T cells in healthy people across ages. Through a sample-barcoded 5' primer and a J-beta primer mix, a second PCR was run for roughly 6 to 12 cycles. From the 5' RACE reads, TCRdb called clonotypes with MiXCR, one entry per CDR3 protein. The table shows over 1.5 million distinct CDR3 sequences, with around half occurring only once. The V segment lost 6 bases and the J segment 8 bases; nucleotides outside the gene matches: 4. The CDR3 covers 12 residues. V is TRBV12-3 or TRBV12-4 and J is TRBJ2-1; TRBD2 agrees at 7 bases. The source is a woman between 35 and 50 years old in good health. The source material was blood. The chain's CDR3 is CASSHRGDEQFF. The CDR3 nucleotides read TGTGCCAGCAGCCACCGGGGGGATGAGCAGTTCTTC.